The TCR beta chain under discussion was sequenced for a study of blood T cells in healthy people across ages. Peripheral blood from each donor was collected in a volume of about 9.9 milliliters. Per sample, a minimum of 6.5 million PBMCs were isolated. A J-beta primer mix and a sample-barcoded 5' primer were used in a second PCR of about 7 to 11 cycles. Each CDR3 protein gets one entry after TCRdb re-called the 5' RACE reads with MiXCR. This sample has approximately 600,000 distinct CDR3 sequences, with 58% found just once. Sequencing used blood. This sequence was found in a man aged 60-69 years in good health.

Written as DNA, the CDR3 is TGCGCCAGCAGCCAAGAAGGCGGAAACGGGGGTATTCAGCCCCAGCATTTT. As protein: CASSQEGGNGGIQPQHF. The chain employs TRBV4-1 and TRBJ1-5, with D maybe TRBD1 (5 bases). Germline V gene data show CDR1 as MGHRA and CDR2 as YSYEKL. The CDR3 totals 17 residues. V lost 0 bases and J lost 6, with 18 bases in between.